The source of this T cell receptor (beta chain) is a study of cytomegalovirus exposure and HLA in healthy donors (TCRdb year 2017). Background for the entire study: According to an earlier analysis of several hundred of the donors, roughly 180 million T cells yielded some 120 million unique TCR beta sequences and 276 Gb of sequence data. Around 320 gigabases of sequencing data and approximately 84 million unique TCR sequences were included in an early release covering about 700 HLA-typed donors. Of the approximately 370 genotyped donors, approximately 80% were placed in the genetic ancestry cluster associated with self-reported Caucasian donors. The study aimed to test whether cataloging public T cell receptors could reveal signatures of past pathogen exposure. The study profiled the T cell repertoires of fewer than 850 subjects by immunosequencing and related them to cytomegalovirus serostatus. Besides the first cohort of around 670 subjects, a separate validation cohort made up of around 120 different subjects was used. High-throughput TCR immunosequencing, statistical association of individual TCRs with disease status, and machine learning were combined to predict cytomegalovirus infection status. A later analysis re-analyzed previously published TCR beta repertoires from 666 donors and added high-resolution HLA genotyping to study TCR occurrence patterns. Rather than drawing on any new phenotypic data, the later analysis identified candidate immune exposures from TCR beta sequences and the way those sequences occurred across donors. An earlier analysis of around 580 of the donors used high-throughput TCR beta sequencing to judge whether each TCR beta V gene segment behaved as functional or pseudogenic. Donor age, sex, ethnicity and CMV serostatus were compiled alongside the repertoire data. A later genetic analysis took genome-wide SNP genotypes for about 55% of the 666 donors and used that subset as a discovery cohort. Every repertoire in the discovery cohort had been generated on one and the same sequencing platform. Both class I and class II loci were covered by HLA typing, at four-digit resolution. Typing coverage differed by locus: A, B, C, DRB1 and DQB1 were typed in roughly 629-630 donors, DQA1 in 522, DPA1 in 600 to 610, and DPB1 in 450 to 480. Five DR-DQ haplotypes were treated as single units for association and clustering because of strong linkage in the cohort. Across 300 to 400 genotyped donors of the cohort, an average of about 240,000 unique TCR beta nucleotide sequences per donor were sequenced, and around 20% of those sequences were non-productive. Study-wide conclusions, independent of this receptor: Several of the top co-occurrence clusters appeared to be linked to parvovirus B19, influenza, CMV and Epstein-Barr virus, according to a later analysis. Linkage disequilibrium might explain the correlated functional status among segregating V segments, but an unknown experimental factor could not be ruled out. According to the authors, the approach could potentially be generalized to other disease states and immunological phenotypes. The classifier was reported to diagnose cytomegalovirus status with high specificity and sensitivity in both the original cohort and the validation cohort. A total of 150 or so TCR beta chains were listed by the study as associated with cytomegalovirus. A further reported finding was that TCR beta sequences accurately predicted the HLA-A and HLA-B alleles for most subjects in the first cohort. Broadly in line with IMGT annotations, most TCR beta V segments showed up in productive rearrangements about 90% or about 30% of the time in an earlier analysis of 587 of the donors. Some IMGT-functional V segments, including TRBV6-2 and TRBV6-3, could not be distinguished by the 87-base-pair reads and were therefore excluded. A later analysis found that most CMV-associated TCR beta chains appeared HLA-restricted, with HLA associations seemingly driven largely by CMV exposure. Because HLA typing was missing for some donors at each locus, association tests included only the typed subset. Sequencing depth was assumed to be roughly uniform across donors in the presence/absence analyses, though that assumption may not hold. In a later analysis, HLA-associated TCR beta chains showed more clonal expansion and lower generation probabilities than non-associated chains that were equally common. Specific HLA alleles were associated with 15,000 to 20,000 TCR beta sequences at a false discovery rate of 0.05 in a later analysis. Strong co-occurrence of HLA alleles, especially DR and DQ, made assigning TCR associations to individual alleles difficult. A cluster of highly shared sequence variants was judged likely to represent a technical artifact of the sequencing pipeline. According to a later analysis, TCR association rates differed among HLA loci, with DRB1 alleles showing the most associated TCRs and HLA-C alleles showing the fewest. A later genetic analysis reported fewer N-insertions in productive TCRs among donors in an Asian-associated ancestry cluster than the approximately 700-donor mean. Across donors, most TCR sequences were observed very rarely, whereas some public TCRs were present in many individuals. The earlier analysis of 587 of the donors excluded roughly 17 rarely observed V segments, including chromosome 9 orphons, because counts were too low. Immune exposure information for the cohort was limited to CMV serostatus. In this cohort, only TCR beta chains were sequenced, and detectable features were limited by the absence of alpha or paired-chain data. In vitro tests confirmed that a few of the cytomegalovirus-associated TCR beta chains recognize cytomegalovirus antigens. An association between a missense DCLRE1C variant and V-gene and J-gene trimming of TCR beta chains was found in a later genetic analysis and replicated in an independent cohort.

From the cysteine up to the phenylalanine, the CDR3 has a length of 19 residues. The entry retains the CDR3 DNA only, 57 bases that are in frame from base 1. CDR1 LNHDA and CDR2 SQIVND are derived from the germline V gene (reference sequence). The trim is 3 bases for V and 6 bases for J, with a gap of 27 bases between the germline ends. The library was generated by the immunoSEQ multiplex PCR assay. The multiplex PCR relied on a mix of 60 forward primers for TCR Vbeta segments and 13 reverse primers for TCR Jbeta segments. Amplification of the CDR3 region of rearranged TCR beta genes was performed with a multiplex PCR assay on genomic DNA. The amplified TCR beta libraries were sequenced on the Illumina HiSeq System as 87-base-pair reads. On the authors' methods: A later analysis counted about 76 million unique TCR beta chains across the 650 to 700 repertoires, and around 12 million of these chains were shared by at least two donors. Raw reads were error-corrected and collapsed into unique sequences with a nearest-neighbor algorithm that merged closely related sequences to remove PCR and sequencing errors. V, D and J gene segments were assigned by aligning CDR3 sequences to IMGT reference sequences. For a sequence to be retained, a match of at least six nucleotides was required to both a V gene segment and a J gene segment. Rearrangements were called productive when the CDR3 lacked stop codons and stayed in frame with V and J; all others were non-productive. Following IMGT convention, CDR3 was defined as the stretch from the second conserved V-encoded cysteine to the conserved J-encoded phenylalanine. In an earlier analysis of approximately 500 of the donors, sequences lacking an unambiguous match to a single V gene segment were excluded. In an earlier analysis of some 590 of the donors, V segments were called functional above 56.7% productive rearrangements and were called segregating when the between-donor standard deviation exceeded 5%. A statistical classification framework was built to diagnose cytomegalovirus status from the catalog of TCR beta chain sequences. V and J gene assignment, in a later analysis, came from comparing TCR nucleotide sequences with IMGT/GENE-DB human TR gene sequences. A later analysis assigned CDR3 sequences and most-parsimonious VDJ recombination scenarios with the TCRdist pipeline. In a later analysis, each TCR beta chain was defined by its CDR3 amino acid sequence together with its V-gene family, and reads without a unique V-gene family were excluded. In a later analysis, 450 to 600 highly shared, low-generation-probability nucleotide sequences were removed to address suspected cross-contamination and a sequencing artifact. A later analysis calculated a clonal expansion index for each public chain from normalized within-repertoire ranks of inferred template counts. Generation probabilities in a later analysis came from a VDJ recombination model fitted to out-of-frame rearrangements, and those results were checked against IGoR. A later analysis scored TCR-TCR, TCR-HLA and TCR-CMV co-occurrence with hypergeometric tests, applying a repertoire-size bias correction to TCR pairs. A later analysis estimated false discovery rates by permuting HLA or CMV assignments 20 times. A later analysis grouped co-occurring TCRs with DBSCAN, adding TCRdist sequence similarity when clustering within HLA-allele-positive subsets. Repertoires with fewer than 30,000 or more than 120,000 public chains were left out of co-occurrence clustering, as were four to six repertoires with anomalous nucleotide sharing. TCRdb re-hosts the immuneACCESS table, in-frame sequences only. Its copies lack some clones; in the studies checked, an unresolved V gene accounts for under half of them, and the cause for the rest is not known. V, J and clone size are taken as reported in that table, and D and trimming were inferred from the DNA itself. Counted in this sample were 160,000 or so clones; around 82% of them appeared once. The top ten clones comprise under 8% of the sample.

Concerning this clone itself: Its antigen remains undetermined. No base-level quality is on record; no much larger clone is a single base apart.

The cohort comprised approximately 700 healthy bone marrow donors. All cohort members were sampled while nominally healthy, although unrecorded immune exposures were likely present. The donor was CMV seropositive and was included in the group of approximately 300 seropositive cohort members. A peripheral blood sample was provided by each donor, and peripheral blood mononuclear cells were used for TCR beta sequencing. Genomic DNA extraction from the blood cell samples was performed with the Qiagen DNeasy Blood Extraction Kit. Sequenced sample: PBMCs. This sequence uses TRBV19 and TRBJ2-1, with TRBD2 as a weak D call on 5 bases. This receptor was taken from a woman aged 45 to 65 in good health and CMV-seropositive. The DNA sequence follows: TGTGCCAGTAGTATCGGTGTATTTTTGGGAACTAGTAGTGGCAATGAGCAGTTCTTC. Translated, this is CASSIGVFLGTSSGNEQFF.